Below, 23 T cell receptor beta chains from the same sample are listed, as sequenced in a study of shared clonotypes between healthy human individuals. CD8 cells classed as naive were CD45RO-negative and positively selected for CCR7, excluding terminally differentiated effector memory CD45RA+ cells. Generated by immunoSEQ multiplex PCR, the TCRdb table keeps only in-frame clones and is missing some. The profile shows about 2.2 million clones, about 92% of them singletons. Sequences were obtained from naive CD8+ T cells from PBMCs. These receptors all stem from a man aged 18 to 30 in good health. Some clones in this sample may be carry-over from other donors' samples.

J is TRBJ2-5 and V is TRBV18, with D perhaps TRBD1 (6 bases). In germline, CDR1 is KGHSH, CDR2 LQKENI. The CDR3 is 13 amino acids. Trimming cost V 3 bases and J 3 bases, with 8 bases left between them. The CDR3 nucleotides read TGTGCCAGCTCACCGGACAGTAAAGAGACCCAGTACTTC. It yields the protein CASSPDSKETQYF.

The CDR3: CASSLNLGTGDEQYF. CDR3 nucleotide sequence: TGTGCCAGCAGCTTAAACCTTGGGACAGGGGACGAGCAGTACTTC. V usage is TRBV11-1 and J usage is TRBJ2-7, with 10 bases lining up with TRBD1. This CDR3 contains 15 residues. Germline-derived CDR1 and CDR2 are SGHAT and FQDESV (reference sequence). V gave up 2 bases and J gave up 5 bases; unmatched junction bases: 6.

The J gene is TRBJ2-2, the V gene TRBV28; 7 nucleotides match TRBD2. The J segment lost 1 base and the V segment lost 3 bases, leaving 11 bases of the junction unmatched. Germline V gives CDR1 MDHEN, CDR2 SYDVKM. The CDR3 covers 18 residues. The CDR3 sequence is CASSFRAPGTMNTGELFF. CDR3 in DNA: TGTGCCAGCAGTTTTAGGGCTCCCGGGACTATGAACACCGGGGAGCTGTTTTTT. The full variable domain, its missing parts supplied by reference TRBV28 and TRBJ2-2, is DVKVTQSSRYLVKRTGEKVFLECVQDMDHENMFWYRQDPGLGLRLIYFSYDVKMKEKGDIPEGYSVSREKKERFSLILESASTNQTSMYLCASSFRAPGTMNTGELFFGEGSRLTVL.

The CDR3 loop reads CASMGQEFVSGNTIYF. The DNA of the CDR3 is TGTGCCAGCATGGGACAAGAATTTGTGTCTGGAAACACCATATATTTT. This chain links TRBV7-9 with TRBJ1-3; maybe TRBD1 (6 bases). CDR1 and CDR2 (germline): SEHNR, FQNEAQ (reference sequence). The germline V and J ends were trimmed by 7 bases and 1 base, with 17 bases remaining between them. The length of the CDR3 is 16 residues. The full variable domain, completed using reference TRBV7-9 and TRBJ1-3, is DTGVSQNPRHKITKRGQNVTFRCDPISEHNRLYWYRQTLGQGPEFLTYFQNEAQLEKSRLLSDRFSAERPKGSFSTLEIQRTEQGDSAMYLCASMGQEFVSGNTIYFGEGSWLTVV.

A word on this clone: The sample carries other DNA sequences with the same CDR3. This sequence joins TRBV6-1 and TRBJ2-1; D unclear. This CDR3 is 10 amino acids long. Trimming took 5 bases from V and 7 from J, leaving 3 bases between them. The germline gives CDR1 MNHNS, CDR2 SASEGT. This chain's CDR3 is CASSRNEQFF. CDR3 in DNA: TGTGCCAGCAGTCGGAATGAGCAGTTCTTC.

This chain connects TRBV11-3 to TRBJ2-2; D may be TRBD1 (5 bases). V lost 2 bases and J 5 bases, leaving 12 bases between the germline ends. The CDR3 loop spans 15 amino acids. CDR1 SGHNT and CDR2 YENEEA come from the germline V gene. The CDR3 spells CASSLKGIRTGELFF. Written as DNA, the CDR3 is TGTGCCAGCAGCTTAAAGGGGATAAGGACCGGGGAGCTGTTTTTT.

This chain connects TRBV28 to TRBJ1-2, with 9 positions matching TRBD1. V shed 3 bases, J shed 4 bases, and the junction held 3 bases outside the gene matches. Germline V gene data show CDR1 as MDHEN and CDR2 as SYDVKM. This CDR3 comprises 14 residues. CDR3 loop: CASSLGTGFYGYTF. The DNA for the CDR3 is TGTGCCAGCAGTTTGGGGACAGGGTTCTATGGCTACACCTTC.

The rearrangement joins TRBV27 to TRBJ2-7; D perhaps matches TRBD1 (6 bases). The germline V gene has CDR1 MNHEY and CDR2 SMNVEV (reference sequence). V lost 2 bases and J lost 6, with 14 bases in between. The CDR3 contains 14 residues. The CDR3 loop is CASSLVGTTGEQYF. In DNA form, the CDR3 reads TGTGCCAGCAGTTTAGTTGGGACAACAGGCGAGCAGTACTTC.

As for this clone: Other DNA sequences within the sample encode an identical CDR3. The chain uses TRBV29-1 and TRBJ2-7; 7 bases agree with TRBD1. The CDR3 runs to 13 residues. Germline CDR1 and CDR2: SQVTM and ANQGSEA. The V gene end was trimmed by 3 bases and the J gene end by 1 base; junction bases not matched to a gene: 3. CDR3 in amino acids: CSVETGNSYEQYF. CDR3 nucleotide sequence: TGCAGCGTTGAGACAGGGAATTCCTACGAGCAGTACTTC.

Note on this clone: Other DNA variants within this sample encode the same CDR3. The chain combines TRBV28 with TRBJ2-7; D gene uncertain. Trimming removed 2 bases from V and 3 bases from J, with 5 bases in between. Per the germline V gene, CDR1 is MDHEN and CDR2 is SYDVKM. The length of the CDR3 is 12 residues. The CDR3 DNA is TGTGCCAGCAGTTTACCCAACTACGAGCAGTACTTC. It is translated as CASSLPNYEQYF. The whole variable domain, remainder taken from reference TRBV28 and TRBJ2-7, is DVKVTQSSRYLVKRTGEKVFLECVQDMDHENMFWYRQDPGLGLRLIYFSYDVKMKEKGDIPEGYSVSREKKERFSLILESASTNQTSMYLCASSLPNYEQYFGPGTRLTVT.

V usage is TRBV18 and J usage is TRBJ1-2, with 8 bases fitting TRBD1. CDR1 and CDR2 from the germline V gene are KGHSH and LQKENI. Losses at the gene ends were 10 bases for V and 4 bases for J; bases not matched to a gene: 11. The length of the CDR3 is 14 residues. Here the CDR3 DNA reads TGTGCCACCCAGGGACAGGAAAACATCTATGGCTACACCTTC. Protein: CATQGQENIYGYTF.

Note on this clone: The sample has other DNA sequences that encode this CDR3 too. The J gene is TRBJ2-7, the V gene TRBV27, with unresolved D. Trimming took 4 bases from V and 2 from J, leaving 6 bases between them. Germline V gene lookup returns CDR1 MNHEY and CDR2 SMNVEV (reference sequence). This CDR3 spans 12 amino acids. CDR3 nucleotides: TGTGCCAGCAGTTCTTCTCCCTACGAGCAGTACTTC. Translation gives CASSSSPYEQYF.

The CDR3 protein is CASSQKDRWIGYGYTF. CDR3 DNA: TGTGCCAGCAGCCAGAAAGACAGGTGGATCGGCTATGGCTACACCTTC. The chain couples TRBV9 to TRBJ1-2; D possibly corresponds to TRBD1 (6 bases). The CDR3 covers 16 residues. Germline V lookup: CDR1 SGDLS, CDR2 YYNGEE. Trimming removed 4 bases at V and 4 bases at J, with 20 bases between. Filled out from reference TRBV9 and TRBJ1-2, the complete variable domain reads DSGVTQTPKHLITATGQRVTLRCSPRSGDLSVYWYQQSLDQGLQFLIQYYNGEERAKGNILERFSAQQFPDLHSELNLSSLELGDSALYFCASSQKDRWIGYGYTFGSGTRLTVV.

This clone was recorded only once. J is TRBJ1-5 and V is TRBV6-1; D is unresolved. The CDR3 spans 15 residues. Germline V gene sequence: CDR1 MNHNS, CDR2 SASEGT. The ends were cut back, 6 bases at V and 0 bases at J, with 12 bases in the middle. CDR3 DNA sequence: TGTGCCAGCAGGGACGGCCGGAGTAGCAATCAGCCCCAGCATTTT. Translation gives CASRDGRSSNQPQHF.

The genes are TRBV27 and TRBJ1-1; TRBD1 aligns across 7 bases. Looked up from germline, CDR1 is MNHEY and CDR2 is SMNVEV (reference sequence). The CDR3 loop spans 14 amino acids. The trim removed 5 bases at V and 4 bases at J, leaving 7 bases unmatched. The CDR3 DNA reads TGTGCCAGCAGTGACAGGGTTTGGAGCACTGAAGCTTTCTTT. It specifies CASSDRVWSTEAFF.

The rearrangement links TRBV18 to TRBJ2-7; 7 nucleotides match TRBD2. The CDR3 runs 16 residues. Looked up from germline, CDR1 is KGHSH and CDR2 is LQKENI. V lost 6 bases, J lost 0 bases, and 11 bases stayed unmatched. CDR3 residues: CASSPREGSSSYEQYF. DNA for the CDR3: TGTGCCAGCTCCCCGAGGGAGGGGTCTAGCTCCTACGAGCAGTACTTC.

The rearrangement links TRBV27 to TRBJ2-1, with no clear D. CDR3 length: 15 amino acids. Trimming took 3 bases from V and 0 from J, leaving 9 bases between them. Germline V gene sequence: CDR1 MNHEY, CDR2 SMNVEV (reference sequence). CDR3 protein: CASSLAHDSYNEQFF. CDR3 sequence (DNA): TGTGCCAGCAGTTTGGCTCACGACTCCTACAATGAGCAGTTCTTC.

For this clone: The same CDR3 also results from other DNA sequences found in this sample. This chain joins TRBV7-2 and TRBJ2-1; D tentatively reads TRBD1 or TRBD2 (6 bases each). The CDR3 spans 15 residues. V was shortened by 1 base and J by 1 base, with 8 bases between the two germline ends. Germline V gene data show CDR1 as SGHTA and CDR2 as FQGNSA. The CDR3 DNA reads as TGTGCCAGCAGCTTAGTAGGGGGGTCCTACAATGAGCAGTTCTTC. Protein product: CASSLVGGSYNEQFF.

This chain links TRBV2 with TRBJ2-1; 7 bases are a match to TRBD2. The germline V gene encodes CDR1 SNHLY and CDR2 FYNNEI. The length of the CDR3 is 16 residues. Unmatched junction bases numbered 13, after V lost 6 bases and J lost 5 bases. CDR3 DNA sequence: TGTGCCAGCAGCCAGAGTCGGCGCGGGAGCCACAATGAGCAGTTCTTC. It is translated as CASSQSRRGSHNEQFF.

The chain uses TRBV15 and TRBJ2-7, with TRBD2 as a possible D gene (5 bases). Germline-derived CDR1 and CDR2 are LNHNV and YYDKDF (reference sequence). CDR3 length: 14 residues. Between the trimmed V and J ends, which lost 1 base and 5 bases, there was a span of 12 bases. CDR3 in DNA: TGTGCCACCAGCAGAGTTGGCGGGTGGCACGAGCAGTACTTC. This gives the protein CATSRVGGWHEQYF.

The CDR3 spells CASSWGLAGAYNEQFF. For the CDR3, the DNA is TGTGCCAGCAGTTGGGGACTAGCGGGAGCCTACAATGAGCAGTTCTTC. This sequence joins TRBV27 and TRBJ2-1; 14 bases map to TRBD2. The V segment lost 4 bases and the J segment 2 bases; nucleotides outside the gene matches: 1. The CDR3 spans 16 residues. Germline CDR1 reads MNHEY; CDR2 reads SMNVEV (reference sequence).

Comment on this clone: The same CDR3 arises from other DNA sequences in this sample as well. The CDR3 bases are TGTGCCAGCAGTTACTCACGGGGGGCGAACACTGAAGCTTTCTTT. Translated: CASSYSRGANTEAFF. V gene TRBV6-5 combines with J gene TRBJ1-1; D might be TRBD1 (6 bases). Germline lookup yields CDR1 MNHEY and CDR2 SVGAGI. The CDR3 is 15 residues long. The V and J ends lost 0 bases and 1 base respectively, with 9 bases between them.

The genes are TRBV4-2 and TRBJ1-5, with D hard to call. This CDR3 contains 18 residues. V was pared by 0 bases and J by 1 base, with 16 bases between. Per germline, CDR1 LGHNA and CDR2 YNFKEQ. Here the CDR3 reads CASSQEGVGAESNQPQHF. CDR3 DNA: TGTGCCAGCAGCCAAGAAGGAGTCGGAGCGGAGAGCAATCAGCCCCAGCATTTT.